This T cell receptor beta chain comes out of a study of brain T cells in children with intractable seizures. The germline CDR1 and CDR2 sequences are MNHEY and SVGAGI. There are 15 residues in the CDR3. Trimming took 0 bases from V and 5 from J; bases not matched to a gene: 6. Clones were read by immunoSEQ multiplex PCR, and TCRdb kept only the in-frame ones, dropping some. The sample consists of about 76,000 clones, around 93% of them appearing once. Only cases whose brain tissue showed the highest T cell transcript signatures were sequenced. This sequence joins TRBV6-5 and TRBJ1-2, with 7 positions matching TRBD1. This receptor was taken from a boy under two years old with tuberous sclerosis and intractable seizures. Sequenced here: peripheral blood, sampled at surgery. The CDR3 sequence is CASSYSGGGGYGYTF. The CDR3 coding sequence is TGTGCCAGCAGTTACTCAGGGGGCGGGGGATATGGCTACACCTTC.